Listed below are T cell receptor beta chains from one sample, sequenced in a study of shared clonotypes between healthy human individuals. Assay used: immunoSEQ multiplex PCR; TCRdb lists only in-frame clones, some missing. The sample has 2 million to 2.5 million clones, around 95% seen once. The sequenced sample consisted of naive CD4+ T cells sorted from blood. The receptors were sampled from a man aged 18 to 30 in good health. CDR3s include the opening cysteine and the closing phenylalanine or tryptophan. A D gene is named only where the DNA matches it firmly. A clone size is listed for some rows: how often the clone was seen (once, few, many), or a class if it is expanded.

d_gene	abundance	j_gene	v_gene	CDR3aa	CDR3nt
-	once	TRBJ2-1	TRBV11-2	CASSVGAGAYNEQFF	TGTGCCAGCAGCGTAGGGGCAGGGGCTTACAATGAGCAGTTCTTC
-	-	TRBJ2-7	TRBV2	CASSFSGVTYEQYF	TGTGCCAGCAGTTTTAGCGGTGTTACCTACGAGCAGTACTTC
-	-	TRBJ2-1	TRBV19	CASSGQGLEQFF	TGTGCCAGTTCAGGCCAGGGGCTTGAGCAGTTCTTC
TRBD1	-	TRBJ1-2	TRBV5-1	CASAPGQGDYGYTF	TGCGCCAGCGCTCCCGGACAGGGGGACTATGGCTACACCTTC
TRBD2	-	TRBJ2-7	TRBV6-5	CASSSMTSGKF	TGTGCCAGCAGTTCCATGACTAGCGGCAAGTTC
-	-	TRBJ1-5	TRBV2	CASSGNPLARGDQPQHF	TGTGCCAGCAGTGGAAATCCTCTCGCGCGAGGAGATCAGCCCCAGCATTTT
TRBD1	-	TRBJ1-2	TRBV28	CASSSAGQGYGYTF	TGTGCCAGCAGTTCGGCGGGACAGGGCTATGGCTACACCTTC
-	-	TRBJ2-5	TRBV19	CASSGGETQYF	TGTGCCAGTAGCGGTGGGGAGACCCAGTACTTC
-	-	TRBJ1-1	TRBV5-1	CASSFSERRNTEAFF	TGCGCCAGCAGCTTTTCGGAAAGGAGGAACACTGAAGCTTTCTTT
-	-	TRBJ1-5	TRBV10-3	CAISERQADQPQHF	TGTGCCATCAGTGAACGACAGGCGGATCAGCCCCAGCATTTT
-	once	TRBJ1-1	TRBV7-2	CASSLVDNTEAFF	TGTGCCAGCAGCTTAGTGGATAACACTGAAGCTTTCTTT
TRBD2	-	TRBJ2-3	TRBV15	CATSRDLAGGTDTQYF	TGTGCCACCAGCAGAGACCTAGCGGGGGGCACAGATACGCAGTATTTT
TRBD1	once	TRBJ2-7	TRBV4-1	CASSQGDRGVYEQYF	TGCGCCAGCAGCCAGGGGGACAGGGGAGTCTACGAGCAGTACTTC
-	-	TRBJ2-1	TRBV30	CAWRPSSGLNEQFF	TGTGCCTGGAGGCCATCCTCGGGGTTAAATGAGCAGTTCTTC
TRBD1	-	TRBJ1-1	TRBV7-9	CASSFSVFVDRGTQDEAFF	TGTGCCAGCAGCTTTTCTGTTTTCGTAGACAGGGGGACCCAAGACGAAGCTTTCTTT
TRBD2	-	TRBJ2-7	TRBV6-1	CASSVIAGDYEQYF	TGTGCCAGCAGTGTTATAGCGGGAGACTACGAGCAGTACTTC
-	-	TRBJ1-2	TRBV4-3	CASSQEALGTNYGYTF	TGCGCCAGCAGCCAAGAAGCCCTCGGGACTAACTATGGCTACACCTTC
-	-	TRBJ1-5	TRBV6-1	CASSVLQGIGTNQPQHF	TGTGCCAGCAGTGTCCTACAGGGTATAGGGACCAATCAGCCCCAGCATTTT
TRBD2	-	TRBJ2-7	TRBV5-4	CASSFGLAYEQYF	TGTGCCAGCAGTTTTGGACTAGCCTACGAGCAGTACTTC
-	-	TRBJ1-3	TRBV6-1	CASSGAGQNSGNTIYF	TGTGCCAGCAGTGGAGCAGGCCAGAACTCTGGAAACACCATATATTTT
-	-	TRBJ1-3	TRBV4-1	CASSQERVTGSGNTIYF	TGCGCCAGCAGCCAAGAAAGAGTGACAGGTTCTGGAAACACCATATATTTT
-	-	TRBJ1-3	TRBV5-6	CASSLKAGAAGNTIYF	TGTGCCAGCAGCTTGAAGGCGGGGGCGGCTGGAAACACCATATATTTT
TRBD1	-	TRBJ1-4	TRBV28	CASSSLGQGNEKLFF	TGTGCCAGCAGTTCACTCGGACAGGGAAATGAAAAACTGTTTTTT
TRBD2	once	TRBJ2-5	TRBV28	CASSDRLAGAETQYF	TGTGCCAGCAGTGATAGACTAGCGGGTGCAGAGACCCAGTACTTC
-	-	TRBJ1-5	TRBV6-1	CASRPGQSNQPQHF	TGTGCCAGCAGACCTGGACAGAGCAATCAGCCCCAGCATTTT
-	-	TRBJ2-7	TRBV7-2	CASTLPPQEQYF	TGTGCCAGCACCTTACCCCCACAAGAGCAGTACTTC
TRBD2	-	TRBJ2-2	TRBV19	CASSINGAGAIGELFF	TGTGCCAGTAGTATAAACGGGGCGGGAGCTATCGGGGAGCTGTTTTTT
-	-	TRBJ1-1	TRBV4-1	CASSQETVLNTEAFF	TGCGCCAGCAGCCAAGAGACAGTATTGAACACTGAAGCTTTCTTT
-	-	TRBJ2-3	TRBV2	CASISAGKDTQYF	TGTGCCAGCATTTCGGCGGGAAAAGATACGCAGTATTTT
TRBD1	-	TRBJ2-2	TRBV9	CASSVETGSTGELFF	TGTGCCAGCAGCGTAGAGACAGGGAGTACCGGGGAGCTGTTTTTT
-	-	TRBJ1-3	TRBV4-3	CASSQVTGRVTGNTIYF	TGCGCCAGCAGCCAAGTTACAGGGCGGGTGACTGGAAACACCATATATTTT
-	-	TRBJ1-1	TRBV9	CASSPRSGSTEAFF	TGTGCCAGCAGCCCCCGTTCTGGGTCCACTGAAGCTTTCTTT